These 3 T cell receptor beta chains came from one sample sequenced in a study of CD8 T cells in Susac syndrome (dated by TCRdb to between 2018 and 2020). The library relied on the immunoSEQ multiplex PCR assay. RNA was extracted using the RNeasy kit, and roughly 0.45 to 1 microgram was reverse transcribed with random hexamers. TCRdb redid the processing of the public reads, applying fastp at Q25 and MiXCR, and retained in-frame beta chains. Rows are combined by CDR3 protein, so each entry shows the most common genes and DNA. The sample table contains 150,000 to 180,000 distinct CDR3 sequences; only one count was recorded for around 95% of them. 0.13% to 0.15% of the sample is taken by the ten largest. Material: CD8+ T cells from PBMCs. These receptors all come from a human donor with multiple sclerosis.

J is TRBJ2-3 and V is TRBV15; D is unresolved. The germline gives CDR1 LNHNV, CDR2 YYDKDF (reference sequence). The CDR3 length is 16 residues. Between the trimmed V and J ends, which lost 3 bases and 2 bases, there was a span of 15 bases. The CDR3 sequence: CATSSGGSSFTDTQYF. The DNA of the CDR3 is TGTGCCACCAGCAGCGGTGGCTCCTCCTTCACAGATACGCAGTATTTT.

This sequence joins TRBV30 and TRBJ2-3, with D possibly matching TRBD1 (5 bases). Per germline, CDR1 GTSNPN and CDR2 SVGIG (reference sequence). The V gene lost 3 bases and the J gene lost 2 bases, with 9 bases spanning the gap. The CDR3 contains 13 residues. The CDR3 spells CAWSYRFTDTQYF. Written as DNA, the CDR3 is TGTGCCTGGAGCTACAGGTTCACAGATACGCAGTATTTT.

The chain is built from TRBV3-1 and TRBJ1-5; tentatively, D is TRBD1 (5 bases). This CDR3 region has 13 residues. The V gene's germline CDR1 is LGHDT and CDR2 YNNKEL (reference sequence). Trimming cost V 0 bases and J 9 bases, with 9 bases left between them. The CDR3, as DNA: TGTGCCAGCAGCCAAGAAAGGGGCTGGCCCCAGCATTTT. This translates into CASSQERGWPQHF.